This TCR beta chain stems from a study of OX40 agonist ivuxolimab in advanced cancers. The method was immunoSEQ multiplex PCR; TCRdb's version includes in-frame clones alone and lacks a portion of them. This table has about 83,000 clones, about 81% appearing once. The CDR3 is 15 amino acids. Trimming took off 6 bases at V and 5 bases at J, with 20 bases between the two ends. CDR1 SNHLY and CDR2 FYNNEI come from the germline V gene. The source was CD4+ or CD8+ T cells sorted from blood, collected in a trial of the OX40 agonist ivuxolimab. V gene TRBV2 combines with J gene TRBJ2-7; D may be TRBD2 (6 bases). The receptor was isolated from an adult with an advanced solid tumor such as melanoma, head and neck, liver or kidney cancer. CDR3 protein: CASRLDHTGGHEQYF. The CDR3 DNA sequence: TGTGCCAGCAGGCTCGACCATACCGGGGGTCACGAGCAGTACTTC.